This T cell receptor (beta chain) was identified in a study of blood T cell repertoires in COVID-19. The wider study: The study drew acute and convalescent COVID-19 samples from the United States, Italy and Spain. From T cells, B-cell-depleted T cells, or PBMCs came the material, which was cDNA or gDNA.

Original methodology: Reference gene primer amplification yielded estimated nucleated cell counts. Clones were sequenced by immunoSEQ multiplex PCR, and TCRdb holds only the in-frame ones, with some missing. The V and J calls and clone size were taken over from that table, and D and trimming were inferred from the DNA. Of roughly 130,000 clones in the sample, about four fifths are singletons; the top ten hold about a sixth. Germline values: CDR1 KGHDR, CDR2 SFDVKD. The V end was cut by 4 bases, the J end by 1 base, with 11 bases between. CDR3 length: 15 residues. This clone was seen a few times. The sequenced sample consisted of peripheral blood. The gene calls are TRBV24-1 and TRBJ2-3, with a tentative D call TRBD1 (6 bases). The source is a woman in her forties or fifties with acute or convalescent COVID-19. CDR3 in DNA: TGTGCCACCAGTGACCGGGACACCGGCACAGATACGCAGTATTTT. It codes for CATSDRDTGTDTQYF.